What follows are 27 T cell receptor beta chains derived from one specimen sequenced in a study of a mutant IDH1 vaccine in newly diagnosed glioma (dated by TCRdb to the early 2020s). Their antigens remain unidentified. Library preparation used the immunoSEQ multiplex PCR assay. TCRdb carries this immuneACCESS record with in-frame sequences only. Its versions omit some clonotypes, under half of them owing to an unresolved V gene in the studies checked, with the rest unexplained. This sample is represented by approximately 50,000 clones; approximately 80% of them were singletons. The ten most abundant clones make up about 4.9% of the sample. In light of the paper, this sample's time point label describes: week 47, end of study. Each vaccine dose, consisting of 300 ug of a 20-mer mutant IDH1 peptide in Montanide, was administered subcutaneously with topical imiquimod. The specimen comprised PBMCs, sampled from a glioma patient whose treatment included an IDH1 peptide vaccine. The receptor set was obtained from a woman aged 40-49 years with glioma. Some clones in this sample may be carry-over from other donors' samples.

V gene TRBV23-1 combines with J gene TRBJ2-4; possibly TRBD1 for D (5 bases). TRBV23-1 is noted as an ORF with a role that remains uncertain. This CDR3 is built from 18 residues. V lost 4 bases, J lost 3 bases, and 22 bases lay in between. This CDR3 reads CASSRPRQRCRGKNIQYF. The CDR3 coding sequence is TGCGCCAGCAGTCGGCCCAGGCAAAGGTGTAGGGGCAAAAACATTCAGTACTTC.

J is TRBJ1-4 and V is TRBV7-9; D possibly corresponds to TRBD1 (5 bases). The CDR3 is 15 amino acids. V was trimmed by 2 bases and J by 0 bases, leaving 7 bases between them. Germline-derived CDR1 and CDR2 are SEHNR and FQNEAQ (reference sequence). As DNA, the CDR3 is TGTGCCAGCAGCTTACCCAGGGCAACTAATGAAAAACTGTTTTTT. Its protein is CASSLPRATNEKLFF.

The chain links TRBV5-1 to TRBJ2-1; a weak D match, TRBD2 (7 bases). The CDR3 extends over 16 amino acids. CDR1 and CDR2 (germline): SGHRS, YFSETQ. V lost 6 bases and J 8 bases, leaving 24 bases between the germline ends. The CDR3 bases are TGCGCCAGCACCAGTGCAAGGAGGGGGGGCTTGGATGAGCAGTTCTTC. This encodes CASTSARRGGLDEQFF. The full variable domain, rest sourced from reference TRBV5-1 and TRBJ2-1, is KAGVTQTPRYLIKTRGQQVTLSCSPISGHRSVSWYQQTPGQGLQFLFEYFSETQRNKGNFPGRFSGRQFSNSRSEMNVSTLELGDSALYLCASTSARRGGLDEQFFGPGTRLTVL.

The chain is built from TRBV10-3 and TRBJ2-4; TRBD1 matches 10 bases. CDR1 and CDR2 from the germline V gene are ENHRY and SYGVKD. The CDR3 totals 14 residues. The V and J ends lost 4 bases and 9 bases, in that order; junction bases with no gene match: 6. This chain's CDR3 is CAISGRQGAGIQYF. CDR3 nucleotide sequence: TGTGCCATCAGTGGGAGACAGGGGGCAGGCATTCAGTACTTC.

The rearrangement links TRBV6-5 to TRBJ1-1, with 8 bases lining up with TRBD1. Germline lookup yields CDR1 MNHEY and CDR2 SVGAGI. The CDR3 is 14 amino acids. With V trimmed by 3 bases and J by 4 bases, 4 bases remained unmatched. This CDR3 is CASSYSQGATEAFF. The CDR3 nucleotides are TGTGCCAGCAGTTATTCCCAGGGGGCCACTGAAGCTTTCTTT.

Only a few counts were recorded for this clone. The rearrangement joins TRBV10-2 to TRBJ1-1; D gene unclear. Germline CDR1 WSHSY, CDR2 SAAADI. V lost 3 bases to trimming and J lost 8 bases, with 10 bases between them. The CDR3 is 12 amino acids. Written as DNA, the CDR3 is TGCGCCAGCAGTGAATCCCTCGTAGAAGCTTTCTTT. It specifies CASSESLVEAFF.

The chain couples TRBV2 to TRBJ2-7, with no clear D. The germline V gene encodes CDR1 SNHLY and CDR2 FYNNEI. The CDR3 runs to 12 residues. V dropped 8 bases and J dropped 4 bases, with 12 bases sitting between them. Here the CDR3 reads CASQSSSYEQYF. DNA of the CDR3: TGTGCCAGCCAAAGTAGTTCTTACGAGCAGTACTTC.

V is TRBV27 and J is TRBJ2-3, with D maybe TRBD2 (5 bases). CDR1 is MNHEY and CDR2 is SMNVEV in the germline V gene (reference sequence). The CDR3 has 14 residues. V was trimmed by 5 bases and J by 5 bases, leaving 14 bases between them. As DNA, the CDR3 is TGTGCCAGCAGTCCCTCGGATCGGGAAGATACGCAGTATTTT. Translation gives CASSPSDREDTQYF.

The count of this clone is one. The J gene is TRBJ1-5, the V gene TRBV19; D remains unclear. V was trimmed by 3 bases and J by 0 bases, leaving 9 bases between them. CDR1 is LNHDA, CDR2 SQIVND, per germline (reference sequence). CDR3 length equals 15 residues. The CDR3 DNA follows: TGTGCCAGTAGTATCTTTCGGGATAGCAATCAGCCCCAGCATTTT. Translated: CASSIFRDSNQPQHF.

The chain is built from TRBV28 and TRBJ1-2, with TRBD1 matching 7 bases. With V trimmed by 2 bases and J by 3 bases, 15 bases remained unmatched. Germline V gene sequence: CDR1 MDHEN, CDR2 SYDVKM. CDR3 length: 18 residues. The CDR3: CASSLIRRGRSLDYGYTF. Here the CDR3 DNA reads TGTGCCAGCAGTTTAATTAGGAGGGGGCGTTCATTGGACTATGGCTACACCTTC.

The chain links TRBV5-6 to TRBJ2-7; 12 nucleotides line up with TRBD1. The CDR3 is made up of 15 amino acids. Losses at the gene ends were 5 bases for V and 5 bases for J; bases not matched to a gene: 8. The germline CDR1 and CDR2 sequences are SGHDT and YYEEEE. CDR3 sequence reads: CASRRTGTGGDEQYF. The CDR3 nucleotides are TGTGCCAGCAGGCGCACCGGGACAGGGGGCGACGAGCAGTACTTC.

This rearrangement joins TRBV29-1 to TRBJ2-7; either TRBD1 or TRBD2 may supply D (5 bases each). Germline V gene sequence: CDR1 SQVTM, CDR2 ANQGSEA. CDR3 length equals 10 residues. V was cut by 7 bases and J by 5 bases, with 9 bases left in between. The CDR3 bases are TGCAGCGGAGGGACGAACGAGCAGTACTTC. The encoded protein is CSGGTNEQYF.

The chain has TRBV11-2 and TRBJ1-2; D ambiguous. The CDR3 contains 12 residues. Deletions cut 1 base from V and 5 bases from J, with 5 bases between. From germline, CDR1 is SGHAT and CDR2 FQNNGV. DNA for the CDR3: TGTGCCAGCAGCTTAGGGCAGTATGGCTACACCTTC. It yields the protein CASSLGQYGYTF.

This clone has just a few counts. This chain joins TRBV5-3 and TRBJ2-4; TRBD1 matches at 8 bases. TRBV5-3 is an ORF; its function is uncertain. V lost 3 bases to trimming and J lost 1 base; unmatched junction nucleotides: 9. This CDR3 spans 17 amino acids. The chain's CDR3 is CARSWTGISGAKNIQYF. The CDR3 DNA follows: TGTGCCAGAAGCTGGACAGGGATATCAGGGGCCAAAAACATTCAGTACTTC.

CDR3 amino acids: CASSLPGQGDYGYTF. In DNA, the CDR3 is TGCGCCAGCAGCTTGCCGGGACAGGGAGACTATGGCTACACCTTC. V and J are TRBV5-1 and TRBJ1-2, with TRBD1 matching over 9 bases. V lost 1 base and J lost 3; bases outside the gene matches: 4. CDR3 length equals 15 residues. CDR1 SGHRS and CDR2 YFSETQ come from the germline V gene.

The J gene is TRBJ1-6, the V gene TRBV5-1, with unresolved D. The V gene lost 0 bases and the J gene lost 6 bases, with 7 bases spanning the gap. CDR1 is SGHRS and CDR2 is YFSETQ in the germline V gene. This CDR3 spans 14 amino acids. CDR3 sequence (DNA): TGCGCCAGCAGCTTGGCGGCGGGTAATTCACCCCTCCACTTT. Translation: CASSLAAGNSPLHF. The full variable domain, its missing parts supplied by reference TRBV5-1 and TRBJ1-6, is KAGVTQTPRYLIKTRGQQVTLSCSPISGHRSVSWYQQTPGQGLQFLFEYFSETQRNKGNFPGRFSGRQFSNSRSEMNVSTLELGDSALYLCASSLAAGNSPLHFGNGTRLTVT.

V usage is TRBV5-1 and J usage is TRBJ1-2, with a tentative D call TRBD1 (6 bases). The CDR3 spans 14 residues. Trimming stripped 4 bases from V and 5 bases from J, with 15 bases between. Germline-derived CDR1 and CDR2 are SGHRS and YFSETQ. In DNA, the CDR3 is TGCGCCAGCAGCCCATCGGGGGCGGGATATGGCTACACCTTC. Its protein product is CASSPSGAGYGYTF.

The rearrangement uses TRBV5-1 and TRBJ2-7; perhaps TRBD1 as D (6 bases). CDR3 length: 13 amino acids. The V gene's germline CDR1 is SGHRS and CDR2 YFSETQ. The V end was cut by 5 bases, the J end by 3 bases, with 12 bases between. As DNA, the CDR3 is TGCGCCAGCAGAATGGACAGCAACTACGAGCAGTACTTC. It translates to CASRMDSNYEQYF.

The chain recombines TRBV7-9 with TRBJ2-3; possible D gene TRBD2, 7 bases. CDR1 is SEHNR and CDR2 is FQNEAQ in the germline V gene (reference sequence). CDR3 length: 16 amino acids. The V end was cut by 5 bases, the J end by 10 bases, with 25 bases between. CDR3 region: CASSPGGGPITWSQYF. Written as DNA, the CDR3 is TGTGCCAGCAGCCCTGGCGGGGGCCCCATCACGTGGTCGCAGTATTTT.

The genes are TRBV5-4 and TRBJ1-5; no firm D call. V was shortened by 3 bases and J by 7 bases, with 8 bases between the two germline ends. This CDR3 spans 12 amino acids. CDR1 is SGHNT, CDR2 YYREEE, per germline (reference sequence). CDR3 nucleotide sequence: TGTGCCAGCAGCTGGGAGATCCAGCCCCAGCATTTT. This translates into CASSWEIQPQHF.

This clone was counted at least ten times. CDR3 sequence: CSVRYEHTSYEQYF. In nucleotides, the CDR3 is TGCAGCGTTCGGTACGAGCACACGTCCTACGAGCAGTACTTC. The chain uses TRBV29-1 and TRBJ2-7, with D unclear. Looked up from germline, CDR1 is SQVTM and CDR2 is ANQGSEA. The CDR3 runs 14 residues. The V gene lost 5 bases and the J gene lost 1 base, with 15 bases spanning the gap.

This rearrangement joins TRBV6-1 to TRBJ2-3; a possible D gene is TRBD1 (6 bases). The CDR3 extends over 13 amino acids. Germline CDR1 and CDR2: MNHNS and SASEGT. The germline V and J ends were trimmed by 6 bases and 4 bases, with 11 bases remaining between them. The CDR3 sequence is CASRGAGADTQYF. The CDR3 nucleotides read TGTGCCAGCAGAGGGGCAGGGGCAGATACGCAGTATTTT.

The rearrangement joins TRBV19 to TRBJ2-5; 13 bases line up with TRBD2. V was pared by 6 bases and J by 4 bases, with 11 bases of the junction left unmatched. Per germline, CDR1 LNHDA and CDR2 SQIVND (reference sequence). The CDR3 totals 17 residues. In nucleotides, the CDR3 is TGTGCCAGTAGCCAGCTCACTAGCGGGGGGGGACGAGAGACCCAGTACTTC. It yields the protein CASSQLTSGGGRETQYF.

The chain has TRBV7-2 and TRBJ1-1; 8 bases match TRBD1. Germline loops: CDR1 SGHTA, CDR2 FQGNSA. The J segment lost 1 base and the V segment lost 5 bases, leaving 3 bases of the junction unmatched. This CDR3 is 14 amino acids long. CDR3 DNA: TGTGCCAGCAGCCTGGGACAGGCGAACACTGAAGCTTTCTTT. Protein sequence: CASSLGQANTEAFF. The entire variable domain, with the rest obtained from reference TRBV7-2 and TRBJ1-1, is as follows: GAGVSQSPSNKVTEKGKDVELRCDPISGHTALYWYRQSLGQGLEFLIYFQGNSAPDKSGLPSDRFSAERTGGSVSTLTIQRTQQEDSAVYLCASSLGQANTEAFFGQGTRLTVV.

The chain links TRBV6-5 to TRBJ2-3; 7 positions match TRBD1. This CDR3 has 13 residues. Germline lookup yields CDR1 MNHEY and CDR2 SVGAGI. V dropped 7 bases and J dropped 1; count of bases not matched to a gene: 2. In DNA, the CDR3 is TGTGCCAGCACCGGGACAGGCACAGATACGCAGTATTTT. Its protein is CASTGTGTDTQYF.

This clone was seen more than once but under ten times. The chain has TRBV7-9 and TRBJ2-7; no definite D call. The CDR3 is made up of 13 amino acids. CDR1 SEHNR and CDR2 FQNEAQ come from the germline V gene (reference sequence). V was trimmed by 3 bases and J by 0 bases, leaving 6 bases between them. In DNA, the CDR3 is TGTGCCAGCAGCTTGACGGACTCCTACGAGCAGTACTTC. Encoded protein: CASSLTDSYEQYF.

The chain's CDR3 is CASSSTGVGSPLHF. The CDR3 DNA is TGTGCCAGCAGCTCGACAGGAGTCGGCTCACCCCTCCACTTT. The rearrangement links TRBV7-8 to TRBJ1-6, with D tentatively TRBD1 (6 bases). The CDR3 is 14 residues long. Between the trimmed V and J ends, which lost 4 bases and 10 bases, there was a span of 14 bases. Looked up from germline, CDR1 is SGHVS and CDR2 is FQNEAQ.